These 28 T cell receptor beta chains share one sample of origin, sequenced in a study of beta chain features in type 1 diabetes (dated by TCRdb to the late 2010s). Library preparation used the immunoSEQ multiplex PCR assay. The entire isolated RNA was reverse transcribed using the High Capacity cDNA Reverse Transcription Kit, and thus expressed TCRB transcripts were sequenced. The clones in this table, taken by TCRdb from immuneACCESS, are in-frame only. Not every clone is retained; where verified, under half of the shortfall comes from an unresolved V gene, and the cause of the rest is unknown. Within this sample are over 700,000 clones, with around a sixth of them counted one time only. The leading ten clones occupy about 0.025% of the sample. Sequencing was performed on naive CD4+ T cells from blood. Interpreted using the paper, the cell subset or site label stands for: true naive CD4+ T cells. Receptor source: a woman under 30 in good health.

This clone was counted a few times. CDR3 sequence (DNA): TGCGCCAGCAGCCAAGGCACTCCCGGACTGAAGCCCTACGAGCAGTACTTC. This codes for CASSQGTPGLKPYEQYF. The chain joins TRBV4-1 to TRBJ2-7, with D possibly matching TRBD2 (5 bases). CDR1 is MGHRA and CDR2 is YSYEKL in the germline V gene. V was cut by 1 base and J by 2 bases, with 18 bases left in between. This CDR3 spans 17 amino acids.

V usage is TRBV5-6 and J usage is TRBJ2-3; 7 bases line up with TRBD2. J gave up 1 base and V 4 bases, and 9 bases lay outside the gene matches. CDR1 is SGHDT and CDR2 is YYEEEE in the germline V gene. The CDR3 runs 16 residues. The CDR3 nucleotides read TGTGCCAGCAGCATAGAGTTTGGGGGGGGCACAGATACGCAGTATTTT. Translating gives CASSIEFGGGTDTQYF.

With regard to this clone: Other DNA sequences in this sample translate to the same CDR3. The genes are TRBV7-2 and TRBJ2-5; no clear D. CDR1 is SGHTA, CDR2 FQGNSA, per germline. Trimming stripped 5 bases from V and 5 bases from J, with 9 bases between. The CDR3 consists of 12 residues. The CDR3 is CASSPSRETQYF. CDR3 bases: TGTGCCAGCAGCCCATCACGGGAGACCCAGTACTTC. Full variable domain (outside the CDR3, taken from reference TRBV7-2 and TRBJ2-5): GAGVSQSPSNKVTEKGKDVELRCDPISGHTALYWYRQSLGQGLEFLIYFQGNSAPDKSGLPSDRFSAERTGGSVSTLTIQRTQQEDSAVYLCASSPSRETQYFGPGTRLLVL.

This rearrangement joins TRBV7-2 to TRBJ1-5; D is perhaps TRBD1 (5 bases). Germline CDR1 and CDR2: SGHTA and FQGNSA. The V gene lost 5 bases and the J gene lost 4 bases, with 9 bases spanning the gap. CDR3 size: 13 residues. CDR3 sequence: CASSISGNQPQHF. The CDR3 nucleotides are TGTGCCAGCAGCATCTCAGGGAATCAGCCCCAGCATTTT.

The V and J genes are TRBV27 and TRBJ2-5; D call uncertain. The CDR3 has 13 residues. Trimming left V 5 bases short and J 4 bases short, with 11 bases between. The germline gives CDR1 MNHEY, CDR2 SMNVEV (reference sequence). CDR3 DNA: TGTGCCAGCAGTACGAGACTCGGAGAGACCCAGTACTTC. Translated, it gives CASSTRLGETQYF.

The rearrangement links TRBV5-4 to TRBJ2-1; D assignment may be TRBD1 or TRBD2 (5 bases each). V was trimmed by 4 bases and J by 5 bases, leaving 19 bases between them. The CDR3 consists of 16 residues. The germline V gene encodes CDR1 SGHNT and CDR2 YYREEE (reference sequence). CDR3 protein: CASSPQGRKTNNEQFF. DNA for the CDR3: TGTGCCAGCAGCCCCCAGGGACGAAAGACGAACAATGAGCAGTTCTTC. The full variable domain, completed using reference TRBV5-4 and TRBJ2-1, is ETGVTQSPTHLIKTRGQQVTLRCSSQSGHNTVSWYQQALGQGPQFIFQYYREEENGRGNFPPRFSGLQFPNYSSELNVNALELDDSALYLCASSPQGRKTNNEQFFGPGTRLTVL.

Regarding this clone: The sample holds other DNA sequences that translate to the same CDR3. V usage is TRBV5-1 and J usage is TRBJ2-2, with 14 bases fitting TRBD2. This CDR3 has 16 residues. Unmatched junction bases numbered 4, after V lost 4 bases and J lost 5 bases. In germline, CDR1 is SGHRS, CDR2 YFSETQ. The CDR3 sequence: CASSEGLAGVTGELFF. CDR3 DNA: TGCGCCAGCAGCGAGGGACTAGCGGGAGTTACCGGGGAGCTGTTTTTT.

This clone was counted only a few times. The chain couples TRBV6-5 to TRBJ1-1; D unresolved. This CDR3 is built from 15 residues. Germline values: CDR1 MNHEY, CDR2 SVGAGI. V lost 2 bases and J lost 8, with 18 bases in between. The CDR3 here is CASSYKFYSGTEAFF. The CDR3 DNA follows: TGTGCCAGCAGTTACAAGTTCTATTCGGGAACGGAAGCTTTCTTT.

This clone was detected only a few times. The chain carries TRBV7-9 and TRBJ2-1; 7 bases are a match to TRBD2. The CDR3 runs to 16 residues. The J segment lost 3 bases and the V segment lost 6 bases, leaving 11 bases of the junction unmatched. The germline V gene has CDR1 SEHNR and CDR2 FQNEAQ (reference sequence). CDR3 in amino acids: CASRSRSGAGYNEQFF. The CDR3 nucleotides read TGTGCCAGCAGGTCCAGGAGCGGGGCCGGCTACAATGAGCAGTTCTTC.

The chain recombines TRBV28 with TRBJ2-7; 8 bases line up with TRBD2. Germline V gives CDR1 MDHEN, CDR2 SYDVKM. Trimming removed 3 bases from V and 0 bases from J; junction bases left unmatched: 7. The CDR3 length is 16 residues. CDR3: CASSFGGVRISYEQYF. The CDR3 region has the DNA TGTGCCAGCAGTTTCGGGGGGGTGCGGATCTCCTACGAGCAGTACTTC.

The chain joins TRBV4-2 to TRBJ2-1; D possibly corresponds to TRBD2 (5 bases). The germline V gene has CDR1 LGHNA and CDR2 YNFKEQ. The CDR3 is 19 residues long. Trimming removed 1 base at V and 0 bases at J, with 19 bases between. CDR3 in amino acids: CASSQASGIRGSSYNEQFF. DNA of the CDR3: TGTGCCAGCAGCCAAGCTTCTGGCATTCGGGGTAGCTCCTACAATGAGCAGTTCTTC.

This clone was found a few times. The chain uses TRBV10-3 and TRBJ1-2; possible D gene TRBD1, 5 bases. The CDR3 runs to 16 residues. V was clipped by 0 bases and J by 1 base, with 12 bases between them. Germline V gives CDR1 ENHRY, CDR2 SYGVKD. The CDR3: CAISESSDSVNYGYTF. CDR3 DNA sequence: TGTGCCATCAGTGAGTCATCCGACAGTGTTAACTATGGCTACACCTTC.

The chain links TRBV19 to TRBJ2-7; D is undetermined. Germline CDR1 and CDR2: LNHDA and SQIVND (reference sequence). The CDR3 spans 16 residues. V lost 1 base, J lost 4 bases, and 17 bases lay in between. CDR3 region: CASSIALRWSFYEQYF. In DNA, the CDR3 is TGTGCCAGTAGTATAGCCCTAAGGTGGAGTTTTTACGAGCAGTACTTC.

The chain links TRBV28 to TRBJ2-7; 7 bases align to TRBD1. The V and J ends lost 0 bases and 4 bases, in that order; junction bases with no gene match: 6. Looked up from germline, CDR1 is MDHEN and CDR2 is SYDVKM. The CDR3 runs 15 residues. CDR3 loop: CASSLWDRRRYEQYF. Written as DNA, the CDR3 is TGTGCCAGCAGTTTATGGGACAGGCGGCGATACGAGCAGTACTTC.

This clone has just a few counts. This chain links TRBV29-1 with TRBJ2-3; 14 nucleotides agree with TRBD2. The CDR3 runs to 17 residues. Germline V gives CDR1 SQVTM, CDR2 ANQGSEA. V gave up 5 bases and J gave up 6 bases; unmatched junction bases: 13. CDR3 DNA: TGCAGCGTTTTAGCCAGACTAGCGGGAGGGCCTTGGGATACGCAGTATTTT. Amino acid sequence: CSVLARLAGGPWDTQYF.

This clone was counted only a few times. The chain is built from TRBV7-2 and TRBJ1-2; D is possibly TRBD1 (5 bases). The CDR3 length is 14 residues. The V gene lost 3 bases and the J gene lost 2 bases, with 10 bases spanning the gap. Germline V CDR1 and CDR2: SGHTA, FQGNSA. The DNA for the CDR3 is TGTGCCAGCAGCTTTTTTGGGGCAAACTATGGCTACACCTTC. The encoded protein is CASSFFGANYGYTF.

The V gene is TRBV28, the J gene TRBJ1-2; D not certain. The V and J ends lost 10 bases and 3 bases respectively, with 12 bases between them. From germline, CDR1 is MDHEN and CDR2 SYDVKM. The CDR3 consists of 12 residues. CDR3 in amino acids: CAIGQRDYGYTF. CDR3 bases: TGTGCCATCGGGCAGAGGGACTATGGCTACACCTTC.

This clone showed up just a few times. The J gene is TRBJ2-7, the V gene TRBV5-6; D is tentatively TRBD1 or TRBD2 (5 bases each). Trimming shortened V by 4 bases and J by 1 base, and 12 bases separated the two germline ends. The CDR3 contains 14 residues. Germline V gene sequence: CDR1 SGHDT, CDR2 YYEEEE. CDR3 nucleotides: TGTGCCAGCAGCAGTTTGAGGGGTTCCTACGAGCAGTACTTC. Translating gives CASSSLRGSYEQYF.

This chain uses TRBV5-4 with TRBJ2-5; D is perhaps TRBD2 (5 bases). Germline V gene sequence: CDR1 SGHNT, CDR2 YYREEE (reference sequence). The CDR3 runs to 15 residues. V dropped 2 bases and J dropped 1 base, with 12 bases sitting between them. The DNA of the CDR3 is TGTGCCAGCAGCTTCTCTGTCAGCGGCCAAGAGACCCAGTACTTC. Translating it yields CASSFSVSGQETQYF.

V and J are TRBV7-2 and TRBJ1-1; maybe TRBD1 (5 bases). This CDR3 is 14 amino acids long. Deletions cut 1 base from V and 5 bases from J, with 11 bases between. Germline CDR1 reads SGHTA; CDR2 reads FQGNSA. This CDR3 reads CASSLVGVETEAFF. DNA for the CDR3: TGTGCCAGCAGCTTAGTAGGGGTAGAAACTGAAGCTTTCTTT.

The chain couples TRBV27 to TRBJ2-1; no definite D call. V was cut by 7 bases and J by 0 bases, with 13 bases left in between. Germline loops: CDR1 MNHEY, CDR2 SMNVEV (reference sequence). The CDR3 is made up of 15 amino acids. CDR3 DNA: TGTGCCAGCACTCACTCTTTTGGCTCCTACAATGAGCAGTTCTTC. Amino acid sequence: CASTHSFGSYNEQFF.

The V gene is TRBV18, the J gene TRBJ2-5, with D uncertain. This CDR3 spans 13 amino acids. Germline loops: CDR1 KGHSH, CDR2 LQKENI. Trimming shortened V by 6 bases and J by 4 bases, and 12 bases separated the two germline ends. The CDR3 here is CASSRSSPETQYF. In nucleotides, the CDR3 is TGTGCCAGCTCGCGATCCAGCCCAGAGACCCAGTACTTC. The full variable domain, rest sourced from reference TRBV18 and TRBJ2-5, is NAGVMQNPRHLVRRRGQEARLRCSPMKGHSHVYWYRQLPEEGLKFMVYLQKENIIDESGMPKERFSAEFPKEGPSILRIQQVVRGDSAAYFCASSRSSPETQYFGPGTRLLVL.

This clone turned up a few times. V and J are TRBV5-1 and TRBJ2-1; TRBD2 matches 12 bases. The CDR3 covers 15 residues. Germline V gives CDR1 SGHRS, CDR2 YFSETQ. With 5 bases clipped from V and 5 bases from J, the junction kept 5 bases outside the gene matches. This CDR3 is CASRASGRADNEQFF. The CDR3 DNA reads TGCGCCAGCAGGGCTAGCGGGAGGGCCGACAATGAGCAGTTCTTC.

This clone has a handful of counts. As DNA, the CDR3 is TGCAGTGCCAAAAGCCTCTACGAGCAGTACTTC. Protein: CSAKSLYEQYF. This chain joins TRBV20-1 and TRBJ2-7; D is ambiguous. CDR1 and CDR2 from the germline V gene are DFQATT and SNEGSKA (reference sequence). The CDR3 contains 11 residues. The V end lost 6 bases, the J end lost 3 bases, and 9 bases lay between the germline ends.

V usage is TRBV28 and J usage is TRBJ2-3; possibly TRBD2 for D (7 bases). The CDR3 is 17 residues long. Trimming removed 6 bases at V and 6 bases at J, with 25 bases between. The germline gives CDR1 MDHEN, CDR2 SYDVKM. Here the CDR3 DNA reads TGTGCCAGCAGCCGTGAACCCCTCGGGGGGCTGAGGGATACGCAGTATTTT. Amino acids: CASSREPLGGLRDTQYF.

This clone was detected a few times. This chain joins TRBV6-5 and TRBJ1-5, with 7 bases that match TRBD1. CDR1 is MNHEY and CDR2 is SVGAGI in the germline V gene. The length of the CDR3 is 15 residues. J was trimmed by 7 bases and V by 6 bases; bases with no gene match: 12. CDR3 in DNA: TGTGCCAGCAGCCTTCCGGGACAGAGATCCCAGCCCCAGCATTTT. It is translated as CASSLPGQRSQPQHF.

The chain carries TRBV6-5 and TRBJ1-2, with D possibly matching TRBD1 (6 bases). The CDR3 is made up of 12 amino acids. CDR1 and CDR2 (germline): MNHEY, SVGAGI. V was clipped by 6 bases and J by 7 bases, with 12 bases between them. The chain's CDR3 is CASSRGQSGYTF. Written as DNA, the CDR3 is TGTGCCAGCAGCCGAGGACAGTCTGGCTACACCTTC.

In DNA, the CDR3 is TGTGCCAGCAGTTCCCCGTTGTTCGCCCGGCTCTACAATGAGCAGTTCTTC. Translated, it gives CASSSPLFARLYNEQFF. The genes are TRBV27 and TRBJ2-1; D is uncertain. The V gene lost 4 bases and the J gene lost 3 bases, with 19 bases spanning the gap. The length of the CDR3 is 17 residues. Germline assignment: CDR1 MNHEY and CDR2 SMNVEV (reference sequence).